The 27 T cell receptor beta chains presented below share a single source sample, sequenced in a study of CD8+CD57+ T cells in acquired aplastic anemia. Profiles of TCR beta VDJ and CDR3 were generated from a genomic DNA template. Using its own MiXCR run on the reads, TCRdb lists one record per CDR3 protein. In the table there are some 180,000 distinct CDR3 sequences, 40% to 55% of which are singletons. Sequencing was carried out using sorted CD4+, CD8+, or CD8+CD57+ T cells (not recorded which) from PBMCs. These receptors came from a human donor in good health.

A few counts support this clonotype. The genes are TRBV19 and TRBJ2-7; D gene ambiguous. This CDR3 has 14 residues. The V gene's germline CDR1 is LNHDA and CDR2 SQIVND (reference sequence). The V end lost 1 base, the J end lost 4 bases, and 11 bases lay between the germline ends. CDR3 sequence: CASSIVGSNYEQYF. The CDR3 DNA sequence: TGTGCCAGTAGTATAGTTGGCAGCAATTACGAGCAGTACTTC. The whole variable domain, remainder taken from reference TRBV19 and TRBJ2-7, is DGGITQSPKYLFRKEGQNVTLSCEQNLNHDAMYWYRQDPGQGLRLIYYSQIVNDFQKGDIAEGYSVSREKKESFPLTVTSAQKNPTAFYLCASSIVGSNYEQYFGPGTRLTVT.

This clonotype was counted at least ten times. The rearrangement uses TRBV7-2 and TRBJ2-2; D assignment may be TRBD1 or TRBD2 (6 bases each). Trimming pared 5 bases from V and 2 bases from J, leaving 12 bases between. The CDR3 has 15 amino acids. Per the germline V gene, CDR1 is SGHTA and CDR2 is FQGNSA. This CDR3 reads CASSVGGINTGELFF. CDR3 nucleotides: TGTGCCAGCAGCGTAGGGGGGATCAACACCGGGGAGCTGTTTTTT.

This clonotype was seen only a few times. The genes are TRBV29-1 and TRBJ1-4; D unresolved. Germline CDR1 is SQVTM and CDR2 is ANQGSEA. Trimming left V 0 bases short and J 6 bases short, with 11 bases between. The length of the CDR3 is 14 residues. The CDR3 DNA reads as TGCAGCGTTGAAGAGTGGGGTGGTGATGAAAAACTGTTTTTT. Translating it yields CSVEEWGGDEKLFF.

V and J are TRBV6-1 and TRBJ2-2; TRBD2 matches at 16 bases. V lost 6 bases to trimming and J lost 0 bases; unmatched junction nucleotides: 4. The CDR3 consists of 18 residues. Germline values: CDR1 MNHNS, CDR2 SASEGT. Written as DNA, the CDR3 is TGTGCCAGCAGCAGGGGACTAGCGGGAGGGGCGAACACCGGGGAGCTGTTTTTT. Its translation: CASSRGLAGGANTGELFF.

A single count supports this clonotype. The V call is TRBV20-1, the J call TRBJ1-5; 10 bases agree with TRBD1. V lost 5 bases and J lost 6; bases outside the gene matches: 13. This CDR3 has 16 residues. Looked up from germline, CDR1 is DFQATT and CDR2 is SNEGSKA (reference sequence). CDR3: CSARDTAGTGAQPQHF. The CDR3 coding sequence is TGCAGTGCTCGGGACACAGCCGGGACAGGGGCTCAGCCCCAGCATTTT.

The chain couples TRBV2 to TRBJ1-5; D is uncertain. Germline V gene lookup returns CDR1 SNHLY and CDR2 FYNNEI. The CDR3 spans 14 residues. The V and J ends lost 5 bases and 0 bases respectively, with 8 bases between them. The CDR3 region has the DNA TGTGCCAGCAGTCCCCTCCTTAGCAATCAGCCCCAGCATTTT. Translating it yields CASSPLLSNQPQHF.

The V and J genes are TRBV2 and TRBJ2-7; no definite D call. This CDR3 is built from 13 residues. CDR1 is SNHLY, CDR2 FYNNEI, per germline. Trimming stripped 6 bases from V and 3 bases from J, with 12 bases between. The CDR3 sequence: CASSPKKDYEQYF. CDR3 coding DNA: TGTGCCAGCAGCCCCAAGAAGGACTACGAGCAGTACTTC.

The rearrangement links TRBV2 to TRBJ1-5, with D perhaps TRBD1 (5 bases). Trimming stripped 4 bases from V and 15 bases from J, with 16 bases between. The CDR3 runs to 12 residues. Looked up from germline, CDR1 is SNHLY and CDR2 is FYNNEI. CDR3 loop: CASSVPQGLLHF. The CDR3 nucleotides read TGTGCCAGCAGTGTCCCCCAGGGCCTACTGCATTTT.

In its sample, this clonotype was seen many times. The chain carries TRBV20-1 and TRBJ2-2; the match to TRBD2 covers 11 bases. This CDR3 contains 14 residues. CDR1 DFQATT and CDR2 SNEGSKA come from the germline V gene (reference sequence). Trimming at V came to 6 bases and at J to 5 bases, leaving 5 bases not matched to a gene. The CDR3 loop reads CSAPLAGGTGELFF. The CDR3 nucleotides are TGCAGTGCCCCCCTAGCGGGAGGAACCGGGGAGCTGTTTTTT.

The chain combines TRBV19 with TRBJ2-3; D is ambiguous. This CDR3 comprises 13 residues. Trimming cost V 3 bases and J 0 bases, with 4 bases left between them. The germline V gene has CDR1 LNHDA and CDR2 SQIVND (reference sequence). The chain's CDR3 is CASSMLSTDTQYF. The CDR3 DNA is TGTGCCAGTAGTATGCTTAGCACAGATACGCAGTATTTT.

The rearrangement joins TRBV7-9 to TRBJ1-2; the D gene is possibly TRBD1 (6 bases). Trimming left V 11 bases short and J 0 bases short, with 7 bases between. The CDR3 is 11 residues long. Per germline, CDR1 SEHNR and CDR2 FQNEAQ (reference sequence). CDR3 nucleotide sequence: TGTGCCGGACAGTCTAACTATGGCTACACCTTC. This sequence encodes CAGQSNYGYTF.

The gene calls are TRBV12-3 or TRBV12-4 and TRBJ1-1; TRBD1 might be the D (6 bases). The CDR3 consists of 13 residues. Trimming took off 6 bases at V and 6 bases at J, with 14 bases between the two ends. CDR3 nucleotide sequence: TGTGCCAGCAGACACAGGGCGGACGCTGAAGCTTTCTTT. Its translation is CASRHRADAEAFF.

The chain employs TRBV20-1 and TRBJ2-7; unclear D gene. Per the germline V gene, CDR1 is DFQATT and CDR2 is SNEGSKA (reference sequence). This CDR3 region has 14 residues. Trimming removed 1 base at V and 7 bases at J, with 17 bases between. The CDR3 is CSARVPGVRGEQYF. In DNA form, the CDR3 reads TGCAGTGCTAGAGTGCCAGGCGTTCGAGGTGAGCAGTACTTC.

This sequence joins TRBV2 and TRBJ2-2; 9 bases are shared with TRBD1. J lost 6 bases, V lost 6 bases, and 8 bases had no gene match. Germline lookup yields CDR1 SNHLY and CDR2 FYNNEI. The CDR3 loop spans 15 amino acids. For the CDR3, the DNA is TGTGCCAGCAGCACTACAGGGGGCAGGGCCGGGGAGCTGTTTTTT. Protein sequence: CASSTTGGRAGELFF.

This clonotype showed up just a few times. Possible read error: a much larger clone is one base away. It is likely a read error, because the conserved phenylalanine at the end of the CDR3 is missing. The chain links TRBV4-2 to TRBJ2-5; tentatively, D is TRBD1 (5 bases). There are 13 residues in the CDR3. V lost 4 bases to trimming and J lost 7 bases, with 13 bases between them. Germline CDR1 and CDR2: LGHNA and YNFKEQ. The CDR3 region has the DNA TGTGCCAGCAGCCTACAGGCTTATGGGACCCAGTACTCC. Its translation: CASSLQAYGTQYS.

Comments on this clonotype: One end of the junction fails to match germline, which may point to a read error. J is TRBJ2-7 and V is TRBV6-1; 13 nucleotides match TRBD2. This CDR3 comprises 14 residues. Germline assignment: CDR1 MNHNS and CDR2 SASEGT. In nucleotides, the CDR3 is TGCGCCAGCAGTGGAACTAGCGGGGGGGCCGAGCAGTACTTC. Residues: CASSGTSGGAEQYF.

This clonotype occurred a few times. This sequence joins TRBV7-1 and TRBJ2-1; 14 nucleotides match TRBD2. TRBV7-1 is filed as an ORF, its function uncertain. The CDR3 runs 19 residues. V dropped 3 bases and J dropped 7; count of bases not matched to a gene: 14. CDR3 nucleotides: TGTGCCAGCAGCTCGCGAAGAAAGACTAGCGGGAGGGCCTCAAATGAGCAGTTCTTC. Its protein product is CASSSRRKTSGRASNEQFF.

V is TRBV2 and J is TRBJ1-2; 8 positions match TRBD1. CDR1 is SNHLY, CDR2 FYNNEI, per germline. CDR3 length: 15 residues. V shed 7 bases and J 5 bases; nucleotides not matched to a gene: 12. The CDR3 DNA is TGTGCCAGCATCGGGGGTCGGACAGGGAGGTATGGCTACACCTTC. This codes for CASIGGRTGRYGYTF.

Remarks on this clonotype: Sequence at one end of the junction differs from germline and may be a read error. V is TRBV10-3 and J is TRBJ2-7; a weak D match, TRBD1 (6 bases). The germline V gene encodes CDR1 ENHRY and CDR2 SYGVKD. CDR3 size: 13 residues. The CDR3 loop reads CTISESGASEQYF. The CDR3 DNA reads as TGTACCATCAGTGAGTCAGGGGCGAGCGAGCAGTACTTC.

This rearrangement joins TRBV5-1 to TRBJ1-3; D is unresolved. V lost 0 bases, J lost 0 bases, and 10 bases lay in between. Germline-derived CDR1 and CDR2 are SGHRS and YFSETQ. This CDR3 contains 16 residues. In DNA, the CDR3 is TGCGCCAGCAGCTTGGAGTTTGGGAGCTCTGGAAACACCATATATTTT. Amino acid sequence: CASSLEFGSSGNTIYF.

The CDR3 DNA sequence: TGTGCCAGCAGCCAAGTTCTGGGGGATAAAGAGACCCAGTACTTC. Its protein product is CASSQVLGDKETQYF. The chain has TRBV3-1 and TRBJ2-5; the D call may be TRBD1 or TRBD2 (5 bases each). The CDR3 spans 15 residues. The V end was cut by 1 base, the J end by 3 bases, with 12 bases between. The V gene's germline CDR1 is LGHDT and CDR2 YNNKEL (reference sequence).

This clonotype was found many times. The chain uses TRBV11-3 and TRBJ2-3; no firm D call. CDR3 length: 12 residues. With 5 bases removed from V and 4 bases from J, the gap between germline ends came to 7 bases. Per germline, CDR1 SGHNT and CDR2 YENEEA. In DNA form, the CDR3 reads TGTGCCAGCAGCGCCGGCTCAGATACGCAGTATTTT. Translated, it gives CASSAGSDTQYF.

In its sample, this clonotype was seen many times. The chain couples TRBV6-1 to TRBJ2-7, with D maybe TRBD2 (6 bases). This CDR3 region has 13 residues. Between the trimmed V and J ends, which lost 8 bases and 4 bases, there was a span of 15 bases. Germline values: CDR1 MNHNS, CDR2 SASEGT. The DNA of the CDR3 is TGTGCCAGCGGGCGGCAGGGAGGTTACGAGCAGTACTTC. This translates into CASGRQGGYEQYF.

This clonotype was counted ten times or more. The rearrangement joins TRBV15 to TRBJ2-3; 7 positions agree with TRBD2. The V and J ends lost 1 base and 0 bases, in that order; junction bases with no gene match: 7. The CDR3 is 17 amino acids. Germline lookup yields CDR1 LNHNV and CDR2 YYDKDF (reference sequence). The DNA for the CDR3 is TGTGCCACCAGCAGAGCGGGGAGGGAAGCTAGCACAGATACGCAGTATTTT. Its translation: CATSRAGREASTDTQYF.

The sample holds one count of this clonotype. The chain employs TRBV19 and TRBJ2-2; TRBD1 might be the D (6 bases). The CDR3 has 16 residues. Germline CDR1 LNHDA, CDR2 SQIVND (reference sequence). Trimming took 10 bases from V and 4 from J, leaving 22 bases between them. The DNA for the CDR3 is TGTGCCAACAGTGAAGGCTTGGGACAATTCACCGGGGAGCTGTTTTTT. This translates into CANSEGLGQFTGELFF.

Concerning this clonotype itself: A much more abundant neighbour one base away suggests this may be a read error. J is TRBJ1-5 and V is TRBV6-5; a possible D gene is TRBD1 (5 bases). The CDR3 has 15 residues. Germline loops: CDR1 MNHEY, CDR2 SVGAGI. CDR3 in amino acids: CASSYSGGSNKPQHF. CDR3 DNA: TGTGCCAGCAGTTACTCGGGGGGGAGCAATAAGCCCCAGCATTTT.

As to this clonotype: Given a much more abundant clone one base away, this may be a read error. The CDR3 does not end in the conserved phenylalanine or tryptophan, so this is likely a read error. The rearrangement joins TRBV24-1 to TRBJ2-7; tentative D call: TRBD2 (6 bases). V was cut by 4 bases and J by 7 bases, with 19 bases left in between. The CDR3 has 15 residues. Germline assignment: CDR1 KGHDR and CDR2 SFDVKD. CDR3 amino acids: CATSDPGTPGGEQYL. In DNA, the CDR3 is TGTGCCACCAGTGACCCCGGGACCCCCGGAGGGGAGCAGTACCTC.